This T cell receptor beta chain was found in a study of blood T cell repertoires in COVID-19. As for the study in general: The United States, Italy and Spain provided the acute and convalescent COVID-19 samples. Nucleic acid was either cDNA or gDNA, and it came from T cells, B-cell-depleted T cells, or PBMCs.

Original processing notes: Reference gene primer amplification gave nucleated cell count estimates. Profiling relied on immunoSEQ multiplex PCR, and the TCRdb table lists in-frame clones only, not all of them. That table furnishes V, J and clone size, whereas the DNA furnished D and trimming. The profile shows a few hundred thousand clones, around 84% of them singletons. This TCR was sampled from a man in his sixties with acute or convalescent COVID-19. The sequenced material came from peripheral blood.

The CDR3 nucleotides read TGTGCCAGCAGCTTGGTGGGCAGGGGCCCAGATACGCAGTATTTT. The encoded protein is CASSLVGRGPDTQYF. The chain couples TRBV5-8 to TRBJ2-3; possibly TRBD1 for D (6 bases). Trimming cost V 0 bases and J 4 bases, with 12 bases left between them. Germline assignment: CDR1 SGHTS and CDR2 YDEGEE. The CDR3 sequence is 15 residues long.